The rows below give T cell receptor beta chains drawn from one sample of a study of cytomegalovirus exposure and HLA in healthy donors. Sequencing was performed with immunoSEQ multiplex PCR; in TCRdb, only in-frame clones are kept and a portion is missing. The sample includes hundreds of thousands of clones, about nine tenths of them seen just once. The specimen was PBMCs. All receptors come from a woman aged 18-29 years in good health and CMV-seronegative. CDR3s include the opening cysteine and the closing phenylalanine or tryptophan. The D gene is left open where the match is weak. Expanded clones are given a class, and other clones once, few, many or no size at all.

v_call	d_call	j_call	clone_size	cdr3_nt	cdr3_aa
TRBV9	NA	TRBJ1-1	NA	TGTGCCAGCAGGCCCGAGGACAGACTGAACACTGAAGCTTTCTTT	CASRPEDRLNTEAFF
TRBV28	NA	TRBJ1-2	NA	TGTGCCAGCAGTGACGGAGCCCTCAGAGGTGGCTACACCTTC	CASSDGALRGGYTF
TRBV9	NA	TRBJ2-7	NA	TGTGCCAGCAGCGTAGGTGGGAGCTCCTACGAGCAGTACTTC	CASSVGGSSYEQYF
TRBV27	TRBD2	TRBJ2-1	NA	TGTGCCAGCAGTTTAGGGGGACTAGCGGGTGGCTCCTACAATGAGCAGTTCTTC	CASSLGGLAGGSYNEQFF
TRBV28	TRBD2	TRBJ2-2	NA	TGTGCCAGCAGCGAGACTAGCGGGAGAACACCCGGGGAGCTGTTTTTT	CASSETSGRTPGELFF
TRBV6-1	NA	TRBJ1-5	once	TGTGCCAGCAGGTTAAATAGCAATCAGCCCCAGCATTTT	CASRLNSNQPQHF
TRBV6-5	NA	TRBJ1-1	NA	TGTGCCAGCAGTTCAAACTCAGGGGTAGGGACTGAAGCTTTCTTT	CASSSNSGVGTEAFF
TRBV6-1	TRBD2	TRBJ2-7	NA	TGTGCCAGCATGAAGGGGACTAGTCCAACCTACGAGCAGTACTTC	CASMKGTSPTYEQYF
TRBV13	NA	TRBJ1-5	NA	TGTGCCAGCCCCCTGGGAGTTTGGGATCAGCCCCAGCATTTT	CASPLGVWDQPQHF
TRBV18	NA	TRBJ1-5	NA	TGTGCCAGCTCACCAAGAGTCGGAGGTAGCAATCAGCCCCAGCATTTT	CASSPRVGGSNQPQHF
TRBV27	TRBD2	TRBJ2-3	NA	TGTGCCAGCAGTTACAATCCGGGACTAGCGGGAGTGAAAGGGGCAGATACGCAGTATTTT	CASSYNPGLAGVKGADTQYF
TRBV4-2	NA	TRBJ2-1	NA	TGTGCCAGCAGCCAAGATCAGGGGAGGGGCCAGTACAATGAGCAGTTCTTC	CASSQDQGRGQYNEQFF
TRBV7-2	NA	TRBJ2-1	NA	TGTGCCAGCACCCCAGGGTGGTCCGGCAATGAGCAGTTCTTC	CASTPGWSGNEQFF
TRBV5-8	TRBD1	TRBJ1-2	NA	TGTGCCAGCAGCCCATATAACCCGACAGGGAACTATGGCTACACCTTC	CASSPYNPTGNYGYTF
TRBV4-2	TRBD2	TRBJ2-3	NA	TGTGCCAGCAGCCAGAGGGGCGGGGGAAGCACAGATACGCAGTATTTT	CASSQRGGGSTDTQYF
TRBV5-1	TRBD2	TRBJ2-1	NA	TGCGCCAGCAGCCCGCCAGCGGGAGGGCTGAATGAGCAGTTCTTC	CASSPPAGGLNEQFF
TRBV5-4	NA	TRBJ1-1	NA	TGTGCCAGCAGCACCACTCAGGGAGGGAGCACTGAAGCTTTCTTT	CASSTTQGGSTEAFF
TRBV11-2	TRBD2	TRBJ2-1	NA	TGTGCCAGCAGCCTCCGGACTAGCGGTATGTTCTTC	CASSLRTSGMFF
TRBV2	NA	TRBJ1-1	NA	TGTGCCAGCATCTGGGGGGGCAACACTGAAGCTTTCTTT	CASIWGGNTEAFF
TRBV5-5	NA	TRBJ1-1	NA	TGTGCCAGCAGCTCCGAGTGGGAAGCTTTCTTT	CASSSEWEAFF
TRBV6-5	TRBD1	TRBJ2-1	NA	TGTGCCAGCAGTTACTTCTCGGGACAGGGACAAAATGAGCAGTTCTTC	CASSYFSGQGQNEQFF